Described below is a single TCR beta chain sequence and its context. Its specific antigen is unknown. Base-call qualities are not available, and no considerably larger clone is one nucleotide away. The library was produced with the immunoSEQ multiplex PCR assay. The multiplex PCR relied on a mix of 60 forward primers for TCR Vbeta segments and 13 reverse primers for TCR Jbeta segments. Amplification of the CDR3 region of rearranged TCR beta genes was performed with a multiplex PCR assay on genomic DNA. On the Illumina HiSeq System, the amplified TCR beta libraries were sequenced as 87-base-pair reads. In the source study's methods: A later analysis tallied tens of millions of unique TCR beta chains across the approximately 670 repertoires, and approximately 12 million of those chains were shared by two or more donors. A nearest-neighbor algorithm error-corrected the raw reads and collapsed the reads into unique sequences, merging closely related sequences to remove PCR and sequencing errors. Alignment of CDR3 sequences to IMGT reference sequences was used to assign V, D and J gene segments. For a sequence to be retained, at least a six-nucleotide match to both a V gene segment and a J gene segment was required. A rearrangement was called productive if the CDR3 had no stop codons and remained in frame with V and J, and every other rearrangement was called non-productive. Following IMGT convention, CDR3 was defined as the stretch from the second conserved V-encoded cysteine to the conserved J-encoded phenylalanine. Sequences without an unambiguous match to a single V gene segment were excluded from the earlier analysis of about 600 of the donors. In an earlier analysis of approximately 550 of the donors, V segments were called functional above 56.7% productive rearrangements and were called segregating when the between-donor standard deviation exceeded 5%. A statistical classification framework was built for diagnosing cytomegalovirus status from the catalog of TCR beta chain sequences. In a later analysis, TCR nucleotide sequences were compared against IMGT/GENE-DB human TR gene sequences so that V and J genes could be assigned. Using the TCRdist pipeline, a later analysis assigned CDR3 sequences along with most-parsimonious VDJ recombination scenarios. In a later analysis, each TCR beta chain was defined by its CDR3 amino acid sequence together with its V-gene family, and reads without a unique V-gene family were excluded. To address suspected cross-contamination and a sequencing artifact, a later analysis removed several hundred highly shared, low-generation-probability nucleotide sequences. A later analysis calculated a clonal expansion index for each public chain from normalized within-repertoire ranks of inferred template counts. A later analysis computed generation probabilities with a VDJ recombination model fitted to out-of-frame rearrangements, and checked the results against IGoR. In a later analysis, hypergeometric tests were used to score TCR-TCR, TCR-HLA and TCR-CMV co-occurrence, with a repertoire-size bias correction applied to TCR pairs. A later analysis estimated false discovery rates by permuting HLA or CMV assignments 20 times. In a later analysis, co-occurring TCRs were grouped using DBSCAN, and TCRdist sequence similarity was added for clustering within HLA-allele-positive subsets. Repertoires with fewer than 30,000 or more than 120,000 public chains were left out of co-occurrence clustering, as were about five repertoires with anomalous nucleotide sharing. In TCRdb, the immuneACCESS table is reduced to in-frame sequences with V and J assigned. These tables do not hold every clone; where another copy was compared, an unresolved V gene accounts for under half, and the others remain unexplained. The V and J calls and the clone size are those of that table, but D and trimming were determined from the DNA. The sample has approximately 160,000 clones on record, around 75% of them singletons. 1.9% of the sample is held by the ten biggest clonotypes.

The data originate from a study of cytomegalovirus exposure and HLA in healthy donors listed by TCRdb under 2017. For context, the study as a whole: In an earlier analysis of approximately 640 of the donors, 250 to 300 Gb of sequence data and 90 million to 130 million unique TCR beta sequences from 150 million to 200 million T cells were reported. Because of strong linkage in the cohort, five DR-DQ haplotypes were treated as single units for association and clustering. Among some 400 genotyped donors of the cohort, an average of approximately 240,000 unique TCR beta nucleotide sequences were sequenced per donor, 15% to 20% of them non-productive. The study aimed to test whether cataloging public T cell receptors could reveal signatures of past pathogen exposure. Among the roughly 400 genotyped donors, approximately 81% belonged to the genetic ancestry cluster associated with self-reported Caucasian donors. The T cell repertoires of 670 or so subjects were profiled by immunosequencing and related to cytomegalovirus serostatus. Besides the first cohort of 550 to 750 subjects, a separate validation cohort made up of roughly 120 different subjects was used. An earlier analysis of about 600 of the donors used high-throughput TCR beta sequencing to judge whether each TCR beta V gene segment behaved as functional or pseudogenic. Rather than using new phenotypic data, the later analysis identified candidate immune exposures from TCR beta sequences and from how often those sequences occurred across donors. HLA typing included class I and class II loci at four-digit resolution. A later analysis re-analyzed previously published TCR beta repertoires from roughly 600 donors and added high-resolution HLA genotyping to study TCR occurrence patterns. Roughly 300 gigabases of sequencing data and tens of millions of unique TCR sequences were included in an early release covering under 650 HLA-typed donors. Donor age, sex, ethnicity and CMV serostatus were collected together with the repertoire data. To predict cytomegalovirus infection status, the study brought together high-throughput TCR immunosequencing, statistical association of individual TCRs with disease status, and machine learning. Every discovery cohort repertoire had been produced on one sequencing platform. Typing coverage differed by locus: A, B, C, DRB1 and DQB1 were typed in about 629-640 donors, DQA1 in 522, DPA1 in nearly 610, and DPB1 in roughly 450. Genome-wide SNP genotypes for about 55% of the roughly 670 donors were used in a later genetic analysis, which treated that subset as a discovery cohort.

Overall study results and their limits: Cytomegalovirus status was reported to be diagnosed by the classifier with high specificity and sensitivity in both the original and validation cohorts. In a later analysis, HLA-associated TCR beta chains were found to be more clonally expanded and to have lower generation probabilities than equally common non-associated chains. A later genetic analysis reported fewer N-insertions in productive TCRs among donors in an Asian-associated ancestry cluster than the roughly 670-donor mean. A total of 164 TCR beta chains were listed by the study as associated with cytomegalovirus. This cohort had only TCR beta chains sequenced, and the lack of alpha or paired-chain data limited which features could be detected. An association between a missense DCLRE1C variant and V-gene and J-gene trimming of TCR beta chains was found in a later genetic analysis and replicated in an independent cohort. Three of the identified cytomegalovirus-associated TCR beta chains were confirmed in vitro to be specific for cytomegalovirus antigens. The authors suggested that the approach could potentially be generalized to other disease states and immunological phenotypes. According to a later analysis, parvovirus B19, influenza, CMV and Epstein-Barr virus appeared linked to several top co-occurrence clusters. Across donors, most TCR sequences were observed very rarely, whereas some public TCRs were present in many individuals. Because counts were too low, 15 or so rarely observed V segments, including chromosome 9 orphons, were excluded from the earlier analysis of about 500 of the donors. A further reported finding was that TCR beta sequences accurately predicted the HLA-A and HLA-B alleles for most subjects in the first cohort. Broadly in line with IMGT annotations, most TCR beta V segments showed up in productive rearrangements about 87% or about 30% of the time in an earlier analysis of roughly 590 of the donors. A group of highly shared sequence variants was considered likely to be a technical artifact of the sequencing pipeline. When HLA alleles, especially DR and DQ, strongly co-occurred, TCR associations were difficult to assign to individual alleles. In a later analysis, most CMV-associated TCR beta chains were found to appear HLA-restricted, with HLA associations seemingly driven largely by CMV exposure. In a later analysis, TCR association rates were found to vary across HLA loci, with the most associated TCRs seen for DRB1 alleles and the fewest for HLA-C alleles. Some IMGT-functional V segments, including TRBV6-2 and TRBV6-3, could not be distinguished by the 87-base-pair reads and were therefore excluded. Correlated functional status among segregating V segments might reflect linkage disequilibrium, but an unknown experimental factor could not be ruled out. The presence/absence analyses assumed that sequencing depth was roughly uniform across donors, and that assumption may not be true. Because HLA typing was unavailable for some donors at each locus, only the typed subset was used in association tests. Specific HLA alleles were associated with more than 15,000 TCR beta sequences at a false discovery rate of 0.05 in a later analysis. Immune exposure information for the cohort was limited to CMV serostatus.

The germline V gene sets CDR1 to SGHTA and CDR2 to FQGNSA. From its cysteine to its phenylalanine, the CDR3 spans 16 amino acids. CDR3 DNA only is kept here, 48 bases in frame from base 1. Here V drops 4 bases and J drops 4 bases, and the junction holds 7 bases not matched to any gene. In total, approximately 700 healthy bone marrow donors made up the cohort. All cohort members were sampled while nominally healthy, although unrecorded immune exposures were likely present. Of the 700 or so cohort members, just under 300 had a positive CMV serostatus and 352 had a negative one, while no CMV serostatus was recorded for the donor. A peripheral blood sample was collected from each donor, and TCR beta sequencing was performed on peripheral blood mononuclear cells. Genomic DNA extraction from the blood cell samples was performed with the Qiagen DNeasy Blood Extraction Kit.

The sequence links TRBV7-2 to TRBJ2-1; 10 central nucleotides agree with TRBD2. Sequencing input: PBMCs. The TCR comes from a human donor in good health. This receptor carries the CDR3 CASSSTSGAFYNEQFF. The nucleotide sequence is given as TGTGCCAGCAGCTCTACTAGCGGGGCGTTTTACAATGAGCAGTTCTTC.